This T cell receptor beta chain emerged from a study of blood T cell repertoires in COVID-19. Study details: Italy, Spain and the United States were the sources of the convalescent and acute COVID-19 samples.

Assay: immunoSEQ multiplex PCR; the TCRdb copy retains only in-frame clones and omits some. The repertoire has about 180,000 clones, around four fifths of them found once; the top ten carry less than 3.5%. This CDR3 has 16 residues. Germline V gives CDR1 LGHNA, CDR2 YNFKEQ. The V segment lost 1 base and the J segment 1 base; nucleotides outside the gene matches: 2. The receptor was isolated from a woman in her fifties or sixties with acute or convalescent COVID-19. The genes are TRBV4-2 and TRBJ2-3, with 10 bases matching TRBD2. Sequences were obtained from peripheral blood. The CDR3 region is CASSQGSGGGTDTQYF. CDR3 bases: TGTGCCAGCAGCCAAGGCAGCGGGGGGGGCACAGATACGCAGTATTTT.